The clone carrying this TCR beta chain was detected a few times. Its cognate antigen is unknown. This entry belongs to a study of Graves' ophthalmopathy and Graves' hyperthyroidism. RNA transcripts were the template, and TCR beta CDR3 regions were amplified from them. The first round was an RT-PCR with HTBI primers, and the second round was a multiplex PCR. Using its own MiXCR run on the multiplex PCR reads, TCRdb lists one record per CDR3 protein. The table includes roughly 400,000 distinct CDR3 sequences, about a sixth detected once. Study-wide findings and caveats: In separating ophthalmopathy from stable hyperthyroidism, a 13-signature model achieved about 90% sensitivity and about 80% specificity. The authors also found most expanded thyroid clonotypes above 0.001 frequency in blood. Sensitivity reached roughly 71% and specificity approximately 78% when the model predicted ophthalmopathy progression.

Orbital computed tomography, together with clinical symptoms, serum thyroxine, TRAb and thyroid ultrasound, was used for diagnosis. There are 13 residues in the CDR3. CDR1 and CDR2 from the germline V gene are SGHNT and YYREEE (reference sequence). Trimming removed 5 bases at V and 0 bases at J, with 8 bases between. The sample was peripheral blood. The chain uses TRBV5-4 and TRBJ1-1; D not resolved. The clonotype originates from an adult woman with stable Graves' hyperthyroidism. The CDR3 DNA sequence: TGTGCCAGCAGGCAAACAGTGAACACTGAAGCTTTCTTT. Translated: CASRQTVNTEAFF.